One TCR beta chain is described in this entry. The antigen remains undetermined. Using immunoSEQ multiplex PCR, the repertoire was profiled, and TCRdb retains in-frame clones only, with some absent. This sample has roughly 10,000 clones, with over 90% found just once. This specimen belongs to a study of graft-versus-host responses after intestinal transplantation. Across the whole study: Multivisceral, liver-intestinal, or isolated intestinal grafts were transplanted into recipients. Every recipient underwent anti-thymocyte globulin induction, then tacrolimus and steroids for 3 to 4 years. The study's findings and limits: High graft-versus-host to host-versus-graft clonal ratios were found in allografts of patients who had graft-donor T cell macrochimerism. Detection of GvH clones occurred in recipient marrow, and some had their first appearance in ileum or blood.

There are 14 residues in the CDR3. Germline V lookup: CDR1 SNHLY, CDR2 FYNNEI. Trimming pared 0 bases from V and 1 base from J, leaving 7 bases between. The material was PBMCs, obtained 8 days after intestinal transplant. This TCR was sampled from a human patient who received an intestinal transplant, so some T cells may come from the graft donor. The V call is TRBV2, the J call TRBJ2-7; D is perhaps TRBD2 (5 bases). DNA for the CDR3: TGTGCCAGCAGTGAAGCAGGGAGTTCCTACGAGCAGTACTTC. It translates to CASSEAGSSYEQYF.